These T cell receptor beta chains were read from a single sample in a study of follicular helper T cells after annual influenza vaccination. TCRdb's copy holds only in-frame clones and misses some; the assay was immunoSEQ multiplex PCR. The sample records 9,500 or so clones, 80% to 85% being singletons. The sample here was CXCR5+ CD38- circulating T follicular helper cells from blood, taken 7 days after influenza vaccination. The source is an adult who received the influenza vaccine. Each CDR3 is given with its conserved first and last residue. D genes are given only for firm matches. A clone size is listed for some rows: how often the clone was seen (once, few, many), or a class if it is expanded.

cdr3_nt: TGTGCCAGCAGCGCCGTAGGGGTTACCGGGGAGCTGTTTTTT
cdr3_aa: CASSAVGVTGELFF
j_call: TRBJ2-2
d_call: -
v_call: TRBV7-7
clone_size: -

cdr3_nt: TGTGCCACCCATCGGCAGGGAAACACCATATATTTT
cdr3_aa: CATHRQGNTIYF
j_call: TRBJ1-3
d_call: -
v_call: TRBV5-4
clone_size: -

cdr3_nt: TGTGCCAGTAGTACCTCAAGCGGGGGGGCCAAAAACATTCAGTACTTC
cdr3_aa: CASSTSSGGAKNIQYF
j_call: TRBJ2-4
d_call: TRBD2
v_call: TRBV19
clone_size: -

cdr3_nt: TGTGCCAGCAGTTTACTCGGGGCGAACACCGGGGAGCTGTTTTTT
cdr3_aa: CASSLLGANTGELFF
j_call: TRBJ2-2
d_call: -
v_call: TRBV28
clone_size: -

cdr3_nt: TGTGCCAGCAGCTTAGTGACAGGGTGGGAGCGAGATACGCAGTATTTT
cdr3_aa: CASSLVTGWERDTQYF
j_call: TRBJ2-3
d_call: TRBD1
v_call: TRBV7-9
clone_size: -

cdr3_nt: TGTGCCAGTAGTCTATCTGGCAATAGGAACTTCAATGAGCAGTTCTTC
cdr3_aa: CASSLSGNRNFNEQFF
j_call: TRBJ2-1
d_call: -
v_call: TRBV19
clone_size: -

cdr3_nt: TGTGCCAGCAGTCCCGGGACTAGGAACAATGAGCAGTTCTTC
cdr3_aa: CASSPGTRNNEQFF
j_call: TRBJ2-1
d_call: TRBD2
v_call: TRBV6-5
clone_size: -

cdr3_nt: TGTGCCAGCAGCCAAGATCTAAGCACCGAGCAGTACTTC
cdr3_aa: CASSQDLSTEQYF
j_call: TRBJ2-7
d_call: -
v_call: TRBV4-2
clone_size: few

cdr3_nt: TGTGCCAGCAGTGGCTTCCTTCGGGAGACCCAGTACTTC
cdr3_aa: CASSGFLRETQYF
j_call: TRBJ2-5
d_call: -
v_call: TRBV27
clone_size: -

cdr3_nt: TGTGCCAGCAGCTTGATACACCCCACAGATACGCAGTATTTT
cdr3_aa: CASSLIHPTDTQYF
j_call: TRBJ2-3
d_call: -
v_call: TRBV5-5
clone_size: -

cdr3_nt: TGTGCCAGCAGCTTGGGGTTCCTAGCGGGGGGGCCGGAGACCCAGTACTTC
cdr3_aa: CASSLGFLAGGPETQYF
j_call: TRBJ2-5
d_call: TRBD2
v_call: TRBV5-5
clone_size: -

cdr3_nt: TGCGCCAGCGGAAACCCGGACAAACACAATGAGCAGTTCTTC
cdr3_aa: CASGNPDKHNEQFF
j_call: TRBJ2-1
d_call: -
v_call: TRBV5-1
clone_size: -

cdr3_nt: TGTGCCATCAGTGAGGGAGCGAATGAGCAGTTCTTC
cdr3_aa: CAISEGANEQFF
j_call: TRBJ2-1
d_call: -
v_call: TRBV10-3
clone_size: -

cdr3_nt: TGTGCCAGCAGCTGGGGTATTAGCGGGGGGAGAGAAGAGACCCAGTACTTC
cdr3_aa: CASSWGISGGREETQYF
j_call: TRBJ2-5
d_call: TRBD2
v_call: TRBV11-2
clone_size: -

cdr3_nt: TGTGCCAGCGCAAAAGACCTCTATGGCTACACCTTC
cdr3_aa: CASAKDLYGYTF
j_call: TRBJ1-2
d_call: -
v_call: TRBV28
clone_size: -

cdr3_nt: TGTGCCAGCAGTCTACATGGACAGGGGGACGCTAACTATGGCTACACCTTC
cdr3_aa: CASSLHGQGDANYGYTF
j_call: TRBJ1-2
d_call: TRBD1
v_call: TRBV28
clone_size: -

cdr3_nt: TGTGCCAGCAGCCAACACAAGAACACTGAAGCTTTCTTT
cdr3_aa: CASSQHKNTEAFF
j_call: TRBJ1-1
d_call: -
v_call: TRBV14
clone_size: -

cdr3_nt: TGTGCCAGCTCACTACGAACGAACTTACAAGAGACCCAGTACTTC
cdr3_aa: CASSLRTNLQETQYF
j_call: TRBJ2-5
d_call: -
v_call: TRBV18
clone_size: once

cdr3_nt: TGCGCCAGCAGTCAATCGCTTATGGGGTATAGCAATCAGCCCCAGCATTTT
cdr3_aa: CASSQSLMGYSNQPQHF
j_call: TRBJ1-5
d_call: -
v_call: TRBV23-1
clone_size: once

cdr3_nt: TGTGCCAGCAAGCAGGGTGTATGGGGCAATCAGCCCCAGCATTTT
cdr3_aa: CASKQGVWGNQPQHF
j_call: TRBJ1-5
d_call: -
v_call: TRBV28
clone_size: -

cdr3_nt: TGTGCCAGCAGTTTAGGTGGGAGGGGTGGCAATCAGCCCCAGCATTTT
cdr3_aa: CASSLGGRGGNQPQHF
j_call: TRBJ1-5
d_call: -
v_call: TRBV28
clone_size: -

cdr3_nt: TGTGCCAGCAGCTTATCCCCGTCAGGGTCCTACAATGAGCAGTTCTTC
cdr3_aa: CASSLSPSGSYNEQFF
j_call: TRBJ2-1
d_call: -
v_call: TRBV13
clone_size: -

cdr3_nt: TGCGCCAGCAGTCAATGGAACAGGGGGGGTAATAGCAATCAGCCCCAGCATTTT
cdr3_aa: CASSQWNRGGNSNQPQHF
j_call: TRBJ1-5
d_call: TRBD1
v_call: TRBV23-1
clone_size: -

cdr3_nt: TGCGCCAGCAGCCGGGGGTGGTCCGATGAGCAGTTCTTC
cdr3_aa: CASSRGWSDEQFF
j_call: TRBJ2-1
d_call: -
v_call: TRBV4-3
clone_size: once

cdr3_nt: TGTGCCAGCAGCGTAGGGCGGGTGGCTGGGGAGCTGTTTTTT
cdr3_aa: CASSVGRVAGELFF
j_call: TRBJ2-2
d_call: -
v_call: TRBV9
clone_size: few

cdr3_nt: TGTGCCAGCAGTCCGGGACGAAGCACAGATACGCAGTATTTT
cdr3_aa: CASSPGRSTDTQYF
j_call: TRBJ2-3
d_call: -
v_call: TRBV2
clone_size: -

cdr3_nt: TGTGCCACCAGCAGAGATCTTGGGCCGGGCGAGCAGTACTTC
cdr3_aa: CATSRDLGPGEQYF
j_call: TRBJ2-7
d_call: -
v_call: TRBV15
clone_size: -

cdr3_nt: TGTGCCAGCAGCTTAGAACGGGGAGGGATGAACTCCTACAATGAGCAGTTCTTC
cdr3_aa: CASSLERGGMNSYNEQFF
j_call: TRBJ2-1
d_call: TRBD2
v_call: TRBV11-2
clone_size: -

cdr3_nt: TGTGCCAGCAGCTTAGATCTGGGCTTTGCATCAAACTACGAGCAGTACTTC
cdr3_aa: CASSLDLGFASNYEQYF
j_call: TRBJ2-7
d_call: -
v_call: TRBV7-9
clone_size: -

cdr3_nt: TGTGCCAGTAGACGTCCAGGACAGGGCCAGTCTAACTATGGCTACACCTTC
cdr3_aa: CASRRPGQGQSNYGYTF
j_call: TRBJ1-2
d_call: TRBD1
v_call: TRBV19
clone_size: -

cdr3_nt: TGTGCCAGCAGCTTGGGTCCAGTGAAGGATTCACCCCTCCACTTT
cdr3_aa: CASSLGPVKDSPLHF
j_call: TRBJ1-6
d_call: -
v_call: TRBV5-6
clone_size: -